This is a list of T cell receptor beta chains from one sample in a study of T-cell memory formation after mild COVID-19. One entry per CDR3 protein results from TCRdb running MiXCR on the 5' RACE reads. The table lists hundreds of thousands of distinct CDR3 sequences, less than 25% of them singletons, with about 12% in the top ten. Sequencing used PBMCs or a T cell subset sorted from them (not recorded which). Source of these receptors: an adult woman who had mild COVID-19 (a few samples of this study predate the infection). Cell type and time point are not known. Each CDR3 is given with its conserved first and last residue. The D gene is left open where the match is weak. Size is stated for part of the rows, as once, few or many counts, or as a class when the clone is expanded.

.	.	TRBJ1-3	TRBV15	TGTGCCACCAGCAGAGACAGGGCCTCTGGAAACACCATATATTTT	CATSRDRASGNTIYF
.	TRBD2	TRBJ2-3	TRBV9	TGTGCCAGCAGCGTAGGCGGGAGGGCGGCAGATACGCAGTATTTT	CASSVGGRAADTQYF
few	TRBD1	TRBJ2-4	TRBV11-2	TGTGCCAGCAGCGCAAGACAGGGCAAAAACATTCAGTACTTC	CASSARQGKNIQYF
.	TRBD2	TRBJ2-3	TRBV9	TGTGCCAGCAGCGTAGAAGGAGCGGGGGCCAGCACAGATACGCAGTATTTT	CASSVEGAGASTDTQYF
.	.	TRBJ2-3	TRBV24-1	TGTGCCACCAGTGATCCCACCTTCCGGGACCCCGATACGCAGTATTTT	CATSDPTFRDPDTQYF
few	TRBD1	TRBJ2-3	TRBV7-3	TGTGCCAGCAGCTCGACCGGGACAGGGGTAGATACGCAGTATTTT	CASSSTGTGVDTQYF
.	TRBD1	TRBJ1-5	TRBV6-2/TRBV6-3	TGTGCCAGCAGTTACGGGACAGGGGGGAGCAATCAGCCCCAGCATTTT	CASSYGTGGSNQPQHF
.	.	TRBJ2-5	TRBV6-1	TGTGCCACCCGATGGGGGTTGGGGGAGACCCAGTACTTC	CATRWGLGETQYF
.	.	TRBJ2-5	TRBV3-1	TGTGCCAGCAGCACAGGGCTTTCGGAGACCCAGTACTTC	CASSTGLSETQYF
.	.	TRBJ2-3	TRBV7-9	TGTGCCAGCAGCTTTCGGACAACGCGAGATACGCAGTATTTT	CASSFRTTRDTQYF
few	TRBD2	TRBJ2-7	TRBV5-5	TGTGCCAGCAGCATTTCCCGCGGACTAGTCTACGAGCAGTACTTC	CASSISRGLVYEQYF
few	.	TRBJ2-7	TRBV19	TGTGCCTCCTCCCCTCTTCCGGCGTACGAGCAGTACTTC	CASSPLPAYEQYF
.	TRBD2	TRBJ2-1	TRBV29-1	TGCAGCGTTGAAGGGTTCGGGAGCGGGAGGTGGAATGAGCAGTTCTTC	CSVEGFGSGRWNEQFF
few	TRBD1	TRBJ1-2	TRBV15	TGTGCCACCAGCAGGGACAGGGGAAACTATGGCTACACCTTC	CATSRDRGNYGYTF
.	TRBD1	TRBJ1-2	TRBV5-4	TGTGCCAGCAGCTTACAGGGGACGTTAGGCTATGGCTACACCTTC	CASSLQGTLGYGYTF
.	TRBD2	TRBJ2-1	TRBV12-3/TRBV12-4	TGTGCCAGCAGTTTAGCGGCTAGCGGGATCAATGAGCAGTTCTTC	CASSLAASGINEQFF
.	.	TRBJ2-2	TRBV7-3	TGTGCCAGCAGCCGCACAGCGATGAACACCGGGGAGCTGTTTTTT	CASSRTAMNTGELFF
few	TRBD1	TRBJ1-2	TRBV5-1	TGCGCCAGCAGCCCCGGGACAGGGGGCAGCTATGGCTACACCTTC	CASSPGTGGSYGYTF
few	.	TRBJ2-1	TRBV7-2	TGTGCCAGCAGCCCGGGGTGGAGCTCCTACAATGAGCAGTTCTTC	CASSPGWSSYNEQFF
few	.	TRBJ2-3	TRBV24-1	TGTGCCACCAGGGGCCTTTCCACAGATACGCAGTATTTT	CATRGLSTDTQYF
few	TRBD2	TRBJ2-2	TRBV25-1	TGTGCCAGCAGTGGAGCGGGAGCTCCGGGCGGGGAGCTGTTTTTT	CASSGAGAPGGELFF
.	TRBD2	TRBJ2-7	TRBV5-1	TGCGCCAGTGGACCGGGACTACCTGGGTACGAGCAGTACTTC	CASGPGLPGYEQYF
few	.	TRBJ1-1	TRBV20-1	TGCAGTGCTCTTCAGGGGATTGAAGCTTTCTTT	CSALQGIEAFF
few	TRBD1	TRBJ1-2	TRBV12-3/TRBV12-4	TGTGCCAGCAGTTGGACAGGCACCTTTGGCTACACCTTC	CASSWTGTFGYTF
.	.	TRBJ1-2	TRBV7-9	TGTGCCAGCAGCTTAACCCCGCGGGATGAAGGGGGGGCGTTTGTCTATGGCTACACCTTC	CASSLTPRDEGGAFVYGYTF
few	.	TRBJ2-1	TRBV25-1	TGTGCCAGCAGTCTTACGGGACACAATGAGCAGTTCTTC	CASSLTGHNEQFF
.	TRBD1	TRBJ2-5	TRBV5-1	TGCGCCAGCAGCTTGACACCGGGACAGGGACACCAAGAGACCCAGTACTTC	CASSLTPGQGHQETQYF
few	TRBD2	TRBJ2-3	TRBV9	TGTGCTAGCCGGGAAGCGGGGACTACAGATACGCAGTATTTT	CASREAGTTDTQYF
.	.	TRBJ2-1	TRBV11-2	TGTGCCAGCAGCTTAGTTACAGGGCCCGGCAATGAGCAGTTCTTC	CASSLVTGPGNEQFF
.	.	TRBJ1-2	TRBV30	TGTGCCTGGAGTGTACTCTCCCAACGGGCCACAAGGAGCTATGGCTACACCTTC	CAWSVLSQRATRSYGYTF
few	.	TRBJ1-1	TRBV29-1	TGCAGCGTCGGAACAGGGATGGCTGAAGCTTTCTTT	CSVGTGMAEAFF
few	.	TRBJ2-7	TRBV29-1	TGCAGCGTTGAGACGTCAGCAGACAGCGAGCAGTACTTC	CSVETSADSEQYF
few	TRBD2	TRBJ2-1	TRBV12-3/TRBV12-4	TGTGCCAGCAGACCCTCCGGGGCGGGGGGGATAAATGAGCAGTTCTTC	CASRPSGAGGINEQFF
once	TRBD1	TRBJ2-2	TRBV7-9	TGTGCCAGCAGCTTAGTGACAGGGGGCGCCGGGGAGCTGTTTTTT	CASSLVTGGAGELFF
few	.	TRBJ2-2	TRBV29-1	TGCAGCGGGGGCAGAGCCGGGGAGCTGTTTTTT	CSGGRAGELFF
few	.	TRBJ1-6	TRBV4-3	TGCGCCAGCAGCCTTCGGGATTCACCCCTCCACTTT	CASSLRDSPLHF
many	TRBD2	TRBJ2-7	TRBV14	TGTGCCAGCAGCCCACTCGGGACTAGCAGGTCCTACGAGCAGTACTTC	CASSPLGTSRSYEQYF
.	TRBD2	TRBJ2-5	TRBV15	TGTGCCACCAGCAGAAGCACTGCCGGGACTAGTGTAGAGACCCAGTACTTC	CATSRSTAGTSVETQYF
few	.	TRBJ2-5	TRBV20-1	TGCAGTGCTCAACTTGGGGAGACCCAGTACTTC	CSAQLGETQYF
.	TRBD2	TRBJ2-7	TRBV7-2	TGTGCCAGCAGCCCAAGGACTAGCGGCGAGCAGTACTTC	CASSPRTSGEQYF
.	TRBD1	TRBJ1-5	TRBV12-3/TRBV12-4	TGTGCCAGCAGACTCGACAGGGGGCAGCGCAATCAGCCCCAGCATTTT	CASRLDRGQRNQPQHF
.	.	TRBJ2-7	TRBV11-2	TGTGCCAGCAGCTTGATTTTAGGGAGGTCCTACGAGCAGTACTTC	CASSLILGRSYEQYF